The sequence of this T cell receptor beta chain was determined in a study of CD4 T cells in relation to SARS-CoV-2 and coronaviruses. With respect to this clone: Its antigen is undetermined.

Germline CDR1 and CDR2: SGHRS and YFSETQ. Unmatched junction bases numbered 8, after V lost 4 bases and J lost 6 bases. The CDR3 is 15 amino acids. Here immunoSEQ multiplex PCR was the method, and the copy in TCRdb shows in-frame clones only, minus some. The table includes some 23,000 clones, around 75% detected once. CD4+ T cells from unexposed donors were obtained before the COVID-19 pandemic (2011-2018). After roughly 9 days of culture, CD4+ T cells were isolated. The sequencing sample was made of CD4+ T cells from PBMCs, cultured in vitro. This rearrangement joins TRBV5-1 to TRBJ2-3; 10 nucleotides match TRBD2. The receptor was derived from a human donor in good health. The CDR3: CASSTGLAEGDTQYF. The CDR3 nucleotides are TGCGCCAGCAGCACCGGACTAGCGGAGGGGGATACGCAGTATTTT.